This TCR beta chain appears in the sequencing data of a study of blood T cells in healthy people across ages. Whole-study findings and limits: TCR beta diversity, measured per million T cells, fell in a roughly linear way with age. Naive and antigen-experienced cells were not separated, limiting conclusive comparison.

PCR was performed a second time for roughly 7 to 11 cycles using a sample-barcoded 5' primer and a J-beta primer mix. TCRdb used MiXCR to reprocess the 5' RACE reads, holding one entry per CDR3 protein. The sample has approximately 1,100,000 distinct CDR3 sequences, less than 50% seen once. Looked up from germline, CDR1 is ENHRY and CDR2 is SYGVKD. This CDR3 is built from 13 residues. The table lists this clonotype with a few counts. Its target is not known. The germline gene is not matched at one end of the junction; a read error may be the cause. This chain uses TRBV10-3 with TRBJ2-3; D is unclear. The clonotype comes from an older woman in good health. Sequencing was performed on blood. The CDR3 DNA sequence: TGTGCCATCAGCGAGTCAGGCCTAATCCCGCAGTATTTT. Encoded protein: CAISESGLIPQYF.